These 19 T cell receptor beta chains came from one sample sequenced in a study of T-cell memory formation after mild COVID-19. TCRdb reanalysed the 5' RACE reads using MiXCR and keeps one entry per CDR3 protein. The repertoire has under 150,000 distinct CDR3 sequences, 15% to 20% of them found once; the top ten carry 14%. Sequencing was carried out using PBMCs or a T cell subset sorted from them (not recorded which). The receptors were sampled from an adult woman who had mild COVID-19 (a few samples of this study predate the infection). Cell type and time point are not known.

J is TRBJ2-7 and V is TRBV12-3 or TRBV12-4, with D perhaps matching TRBD1 (6 bases). This CDR3 is built from 14 residues. V lost 6 bases and J lost 2, with 14 bases in between. CDR3 loop: CASRPGHITYEQYF. For the CDR3, the DNA is TGTGCCAGCAGGCCGGGACACATAACCTACGAGCAGTACTTC.

The rearrangement joins TRBV5-8 to TRBJ1-1; 8 positions agree with TRBD1. Trimming took 2 bases from V and 4 from J; bases not matched to a gene: 7. Germline-derived CDR1 and CDR2 are SGHTS and YDEGEE. This CDR3 has 15 residues. CDR3 bases: TGTGCCAGCAGCTTTGGGACAGGTCCATTCACTGAAGCTTTCTTT. Translation: CASSFGTGPFTEAFF.

V usage is TRBV7-9 and J usage is TRBJ1-4, with D perhaps matching TRBD1 (5 bases). Per germline, CDR1 SEHNR and CDR2 FQNEAQ (reference sequence). V was trimmed by 1 base and J by 10 bases, leaving 13 bases between them. The CDR3 runs to 14 residues. This CDR3 is CASSLVQASGKLFF. The CDR3, as DNA: TGTGCCAGCAGCTTAGTACAGGCCTCCGGAAAACTGTTTTTT.

This clonotype was counted between two and nine times. The chain joins TRBV4-2 to TRBJ2-7; possibly TRBD2 for D (5 bases). Trimming took 0 bases from V and 7 from J, leaving 10 bases between them. The CDR3 is made up of 13 amino acids. Germline CDR1 LGHNA, CDR2 YNFKEQ. CDR3: CASSQERWREQYF. Here the CDR3 DNA reads TGTGCCAGCAGCCAAGAAAGATGGAGGGAGCAGTACTTC.

In its sample, this clonotype was seen a few times. V gene TRBV7-8 combines with J gene TRBJ2-2; 7 nucleotides line up with TRBD1. This CDR3 has 15 amino acids. V lost 5 bases, J lost 2 bases, and 5 bases stayed unmatched. In germline, CDR1 is SGHVS, CDR2 FQNEAQ. CDR3 sequence (DNA): TGTGCCAGCAGCGTTCGGGACAGTAACACCGGGGAGCTGTTTTTT. The encoded protein is CASSVRDSNTGELFF.

This clonotype came up a few times. This chain connects TRBV4-3 to TRBJ2-7, with D perhaps TRBD2 (5 bases). The CDR3 covers 16 residues. The V gene lost 0 bases and the J gene lost 4 bases, with 16 bases spanning the gap. The germline CDR1 and CDR2 sequences are LGHNA and YSLEER. CDR3 region: CASSQDGGRNAYEQYF. The CDR3 DNA sequence: TGCGCCAGCAGCCAAGATGGTGGGAGAAATGCGTACGAGCAGTACTTC.

The chain links TRBV5-1 to TRBJ2-3; D is undetermined. This CDR3 has 14 amino acids. Germline assignment: CDR1 SGHRS and CDR2 YFSETQ. Trimming shortened V by 1 base and J by 5 bases, and 11 bases separated the two germline ends. The CDR3 loop reads CASSLSRVVDTQYF. The CDR3 DNA sequence: TGCGCCAGCAGCTTGAGCCGGGTGGTAGATACGCAGTATTTT.

The chain joins TRBV2 to TRBJ2-1; no clear D gene. The germline CDR1 and CDR2 sequences are SNHLY and FYNNEI. With 1 base removed from V and 4 bases from J, the gap between germline ends came to 5 bases. The CDR3 is 13 residues long. CDR3 nucleotides: TGTGCCAGCAGTGAAGAGGGATACAATGAGCAGTTCTTC. This translates into CASSEEGYNEQFF.

This clonotype was counted only a few times. V is TRBV9 and J is TRBJ2-1, with 8 nucleotides matching TRBD2. The junction had 19 bases not matched to a gene; V was cut back by 4 bases and J by 7 bases. CDR1 and CDR2 from the germline V gene are SGDLS and YYNGEE. The CDR3 consists of 18 residues. The CDR3 coding sequence is TGTGCCAGCAGCCCCGAGGCTAGCGGGTTAAATTTTGGGAATGAGCAGTTCTTC. Translated, it gives CASSPEASGLNFGNEQFF.

This clonotype turned up a few times. V is TRBV29-1 and J is TRBJ2-1, with 7 nucleotides matching TRBD1. The CDR3 is 15 amino acids. After removal of 2 bases from V and 8 bases from J, the junction contained 12 bases not matched to a gene. Germline V gene lookup returns CDR1 SQVTM and CDR2 ANQGSEA. CDR3 loop: CSVEYDREIVDEQFF. The CDR3 DNA reads as TGCAGCGTTGAATATGACAGGGAAATTGTTGATGAGCAGTTCTTC.

This clonotype was detected ten times or more. V gene TRBV7-3 combines with J gene TRBJ2-1, with a possible D match to TRBD1 (6 bases). This CDR3 has 14 residues. Trimming took 5 bases from V and 8 from J, leaving 16 bases between them. Germline assignment: CDR1 SGHTA and CDR2 FQGTGA. DNA of the CDR3: TGTGCCAGCAGCAGCCTCCACAGGGTCGATGAGCAGTTCTTC. Translation gives CASSSLHRVDEQFF.

This clonotype was observed a few times. The chain carries TRBV9 and TRBJ1-5; no firm D call. Germline CDR1 is SGDLS and CDR2 is YYNGEE. V was pared by 0 bases and J by 3 bases, with 4 bases between. The CDR3 runs 13 residues. The chain's CDR3 is CASSVGPNQPQHF. CDR3 nucleotides: TGTGCCAGCAGCGTAGGCCCCAATCAGCCCCAGCATTTT.

This clonotype occurred a few times. The V gene is TRBV11-2, the J gene TRBJ2-5; the D is unclear. The CDR3 spans 15 residues. With 3 bases removed from V and 5 bases from J, the gap between germline ends came to 16 bases. The germline CDR1 and CDR2 sequences are SGHAT and FQNNGV. CDR3 in amino acids: CASSLAKGLVETQYF. DNA for the CDR3: TGTGCCAGCAGCTTGGCGAAGGGCTTAGTGGAGACCCAGTACTTC.

This clonotype has at least ten counts. The V gene is TRBV5-4, the J gene TRBJ2-5, with 7 bases identical to TRBD1. The CDR3 runs to 14 residues. Germline CDR1 reads SGHNT; CDR2 reads YYREEE (reference sequence). The J segment lost 2 bases and the V segment lost 4 bases, leaving 5 bases of the junction unmatched. The CDR3 region is CASSPRTGQETQYF. The CDR3, as DNA: TGTGCCAGCAGCCCGCGGACAGGTCAAGAGACCCAGTACTTC.

This chain connects TRBV5-1 to TRBJ1-4, with D perhaps TRBD1 (6 bases). Per the germline V gene, CDR1 is SGHRS and CDR2 is YFSETQ. CDR3 length: 16 residues. V lost 2 bases to trimming and J lost 10 bases, with 21 bases between them. The CDR3 DNA reads TGCGCCAGCAGCTTCGGTTCCCAGGGGAGTTGGAGAAAACTGTTTTTT. Encoded protein: CASSFGSQGSWRKLFF.

The chain couples TRBV24-1 to TRBJ2-2, with TRBD2 identical over 7 bases. V dropped 7 bases and J dropped 6; count of bases not matched to a gene: 4. The CDR3 extends over 13 amino acids. Germline V gene lookup returns CDR1 KGHDR and CDR2 SFDVKD. The CDR3 here is CATRKLASGELFF. In DNA form, the CDR3 reads TGTGCCACCAGAAAACTAGCGTCCGGGGAGCTGTTTTTT.

This clonotype was counted a few times. The J gene is TRBJ1-4, the V gene TRBV7-9; D gene uncertain. The CDR3 has 14 residues. CDR1 and CDR2 from the germline V gene are SEHNR and FQNEAQ (reference sequence). Trimming removed 5 bases from V and 8 bases from J, with 15 bases in between. The chain's CDR3 is CASSHTGPGEKLFF. The CDR3 DNA reads as TGTGCCAGCAGCCATACCGGTCCTGGAGAAAAACTGTTTTTT.

The gene calls are TRBV5-1 and TRBJ2-3; tentative D call: TRBD1 (5 bases). The ends were cut back, 0 bases at V and 5 bases at J, with 10 bases in the middle. There are 14 residues in the CDR3. Germline V gives CDR1 SGHRS, CDR2 YFSETQ. CDR3 loop: CASSLGGGGDTQYF. CDR3 nucleotide sequence: TGCGCCAGCAGCTTGGGGGGCGGCGGAGATACGCAGTATTTT. Looking up the rest from reference TRBV5-1 and TRBJ2-3 gives the full variable domain: KAGVTQTPRYLIKTRGQQVTLSCSPISGHRSVSWYQQTPGQGLQFLFEYFSETQRNKGNFPGRFSGRQFSNSRSEMNVSTLELGDSALYLCASSLGGGGDTQYFGPGTRLTVL.

This clonotype was counted only a few times. The chain couples TRBV4-1 to TRBJ2-1; 10 nucleotides align to TRBD1. Trimming took 4 bases from V and 3 from J; bases not matched to a gene: 6. The CDR3 is 16 amino acids. Germline loops: CDR1 MGHRA, CDR2 YSYEKL. The CDR3 loop is CASSPLGTGDYNEQFF. The CDR3 region has the DNA TGCGCCAGCAGCCCATTAGGGACAGGGGACTACAATGAGCAGTTCTTC.